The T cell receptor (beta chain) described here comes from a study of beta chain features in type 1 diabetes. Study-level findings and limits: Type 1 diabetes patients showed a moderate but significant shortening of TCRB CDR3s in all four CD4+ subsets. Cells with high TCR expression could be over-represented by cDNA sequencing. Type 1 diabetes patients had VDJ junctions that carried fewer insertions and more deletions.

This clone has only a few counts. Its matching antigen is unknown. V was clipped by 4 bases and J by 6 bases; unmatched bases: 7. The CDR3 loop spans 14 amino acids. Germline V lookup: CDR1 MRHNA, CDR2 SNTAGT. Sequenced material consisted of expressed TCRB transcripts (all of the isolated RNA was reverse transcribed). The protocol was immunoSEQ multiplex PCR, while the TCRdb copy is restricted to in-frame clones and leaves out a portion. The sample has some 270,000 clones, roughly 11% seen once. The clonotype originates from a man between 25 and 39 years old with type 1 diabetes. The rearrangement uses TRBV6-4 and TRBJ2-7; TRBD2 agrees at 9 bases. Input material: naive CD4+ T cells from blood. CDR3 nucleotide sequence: TGTGCCAGCAGTGTTGGCGGGGGGGCCTCCGAGCAGTACTTC. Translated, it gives CASSVGGGASEQYF.